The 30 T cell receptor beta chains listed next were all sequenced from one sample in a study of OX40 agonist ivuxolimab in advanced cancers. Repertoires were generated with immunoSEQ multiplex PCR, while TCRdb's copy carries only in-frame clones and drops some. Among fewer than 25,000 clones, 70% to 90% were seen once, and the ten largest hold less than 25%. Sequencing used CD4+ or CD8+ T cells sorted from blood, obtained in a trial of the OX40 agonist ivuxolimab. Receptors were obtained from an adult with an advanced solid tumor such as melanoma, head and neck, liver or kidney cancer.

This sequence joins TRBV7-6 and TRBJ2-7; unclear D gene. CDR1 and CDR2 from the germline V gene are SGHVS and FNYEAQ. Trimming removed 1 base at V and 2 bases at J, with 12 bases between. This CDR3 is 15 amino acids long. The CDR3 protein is CASSLEAGAAYEQYF. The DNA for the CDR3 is TGTGCCAGCAGCTTAGAGGCAGGTGCCGCCTACGAGCAGTACTTC.

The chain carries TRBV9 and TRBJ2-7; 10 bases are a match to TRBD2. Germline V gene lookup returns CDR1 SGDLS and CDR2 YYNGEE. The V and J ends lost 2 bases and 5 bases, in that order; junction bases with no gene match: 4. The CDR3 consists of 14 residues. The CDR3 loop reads CASSVSGRGHEQYF. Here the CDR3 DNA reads TGTGCCAGCAGCGTCAGCGGGAGGGGGCACGAGCAGTACTTC.

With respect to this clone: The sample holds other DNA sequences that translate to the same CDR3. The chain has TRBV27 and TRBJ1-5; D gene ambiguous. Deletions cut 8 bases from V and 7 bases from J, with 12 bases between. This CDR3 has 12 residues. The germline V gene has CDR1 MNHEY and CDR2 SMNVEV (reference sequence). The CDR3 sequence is CASRGLGQPQHF. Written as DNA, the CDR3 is TGTGCCAGCCGAGGACTCGGCCAGCCCCAGCATTTT.

The CDR3 spells CASNKWGFSNQPQHF. CDR3 DNA sequence: TGTGCCAGTAATAAATGGGGTTTTAGCAATCAGCCCCAGCATTTT. The rearrangement links TRBV19 to TRBJ1-5; D is ambiguous. Trimming removed 7 bases at V and 0 bases at J, with 13 bases between. The CDR3 consists of 15 residues. Germline V gives CDR1 LNHDA, CDR2 SQIVND (reference sequence).

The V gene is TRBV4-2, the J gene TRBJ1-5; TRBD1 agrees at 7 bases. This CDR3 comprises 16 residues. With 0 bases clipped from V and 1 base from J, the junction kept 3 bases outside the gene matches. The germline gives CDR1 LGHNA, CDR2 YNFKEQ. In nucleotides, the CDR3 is TGTGCCAGCAGCCAAGAAACAGGGGCGAGCAATCAGCCCCAGCATTTT. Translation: CASSQETGASNQPQHF.

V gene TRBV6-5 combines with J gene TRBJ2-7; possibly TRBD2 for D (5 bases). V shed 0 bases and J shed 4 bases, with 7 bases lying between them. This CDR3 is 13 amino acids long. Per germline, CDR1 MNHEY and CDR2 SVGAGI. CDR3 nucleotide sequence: TGTGCCAGCAGTTACTCCCGGGGATACGAGCAGTACTTC. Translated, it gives CASSYSRGYEQYF.

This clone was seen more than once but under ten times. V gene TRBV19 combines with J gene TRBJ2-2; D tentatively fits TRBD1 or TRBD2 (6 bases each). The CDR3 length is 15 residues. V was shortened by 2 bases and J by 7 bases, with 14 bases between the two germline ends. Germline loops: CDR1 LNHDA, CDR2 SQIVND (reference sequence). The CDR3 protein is CASSISRGGGGELFF. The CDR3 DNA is TGTGCCAGTAGTATAAGCAGGGGAGGTGGCGGGGAGCTGTTTTTT.

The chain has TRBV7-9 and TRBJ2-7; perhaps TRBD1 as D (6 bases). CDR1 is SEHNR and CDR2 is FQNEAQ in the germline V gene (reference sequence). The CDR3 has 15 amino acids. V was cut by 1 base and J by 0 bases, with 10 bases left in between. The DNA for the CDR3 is TGTGCCAGCAGCTTAGACCGGGACATCTCCTACGAGCAGTACTTC. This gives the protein CASSLDRDISYEQYF.

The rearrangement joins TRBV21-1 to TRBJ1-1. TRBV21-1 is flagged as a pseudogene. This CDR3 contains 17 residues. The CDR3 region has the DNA TGTGCCAGCAGCAAAGGAGCATCGTTGGGGGGACCTAAGGGAGCTTTCTTT. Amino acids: CASSKGASLGGPKGAFF.

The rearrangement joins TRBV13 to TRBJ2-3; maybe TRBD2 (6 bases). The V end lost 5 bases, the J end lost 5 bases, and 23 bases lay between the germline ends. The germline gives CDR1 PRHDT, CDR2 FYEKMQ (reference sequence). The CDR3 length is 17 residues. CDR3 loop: CASSPNQGLAAIDTQYF. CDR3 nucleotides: TGTGCCAGCAGCCCCAACCAGGGACTGGCCGCAATAGATACGCAGTATTTT.

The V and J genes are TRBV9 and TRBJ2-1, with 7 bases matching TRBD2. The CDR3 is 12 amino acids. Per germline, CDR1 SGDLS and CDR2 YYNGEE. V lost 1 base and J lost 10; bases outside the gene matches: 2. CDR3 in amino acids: CASSVWGGEQFF. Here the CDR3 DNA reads TGTGCCAGCAGCGTATGGGGGGGAGAGCAGTTCTTC. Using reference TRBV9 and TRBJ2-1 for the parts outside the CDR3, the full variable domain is DSGVTQTPKHLITATGQRVTLRCSPRSGDLSVYWYQQSLDQGLQFLIQYYNGEERAKGNILERFSAQQFPDLHSELNLSSLELGDSALYFCASSVWGGEQFFGPGTRLTVL.

The CDR3 loop is CASKPRPPTNSRNEQFF. In DNA, the CDR3 is TGCGCCAGCAAACCAAGACCCCCCACAAATTCTCGCAATGAGCAGTTCTTC. The rearrangement joins TRBV10-2 to TRBJ2-1; the D is unclear. Trimming stripped 7 bases from V and 6 bases from J, with 25 bases between. This CDR3 has 17 amino acids. Germline assignment: CDR1 WSHSY and CDR2 SAAADI.

The CDR3 sequence: CASLGLNTGELFF. The CDR3 nucleotides read TGTGCCAGCTTAGGCCTGAACACCGGGGAGCTGTTTTTT. The chain employs TRBV27 and TRBJ2-2; no reliable D call. V gave up 8 bases and J gave up 1 base, with 8 bases separating them. The CDR3 covers 13 residues. Germline CDR1 MNHEY, CDR2 SMNVEV (reference sequence).

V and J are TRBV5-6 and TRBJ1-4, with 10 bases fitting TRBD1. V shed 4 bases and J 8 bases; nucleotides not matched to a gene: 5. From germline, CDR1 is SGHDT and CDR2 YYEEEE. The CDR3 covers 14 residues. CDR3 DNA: TGTGCCAGCAGCCGACAGGGGGCGGCCGAAAAACTGTTTTTT. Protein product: CASSRQGAAEKLFF.

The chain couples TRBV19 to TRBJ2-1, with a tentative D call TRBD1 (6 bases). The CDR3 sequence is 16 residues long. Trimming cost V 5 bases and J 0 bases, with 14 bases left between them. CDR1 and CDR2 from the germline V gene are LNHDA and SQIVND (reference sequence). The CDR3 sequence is CASSPRQENSYNEQFF. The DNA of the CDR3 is TGTGCCAGTAGTCCGCGACAGGAGAACTCCTACAATGAGCAGTTCTTC.

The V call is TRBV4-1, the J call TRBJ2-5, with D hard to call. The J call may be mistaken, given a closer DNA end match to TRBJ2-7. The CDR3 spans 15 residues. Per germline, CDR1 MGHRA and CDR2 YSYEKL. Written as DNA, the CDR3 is TGCGCCAGCAGCCAAGAGTTGGCTAGAGAATACGAGCAGTACTTC. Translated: CASSQELAREYEQYF.

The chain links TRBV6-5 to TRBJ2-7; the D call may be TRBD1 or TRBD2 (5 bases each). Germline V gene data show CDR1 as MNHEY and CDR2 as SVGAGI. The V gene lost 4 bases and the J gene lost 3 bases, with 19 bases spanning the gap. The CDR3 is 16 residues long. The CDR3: CASSSGIGAGGYEQYF. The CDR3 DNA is TGTGCCAGCAGTTCCGGCATCGGGGCCGGCGGCTACGAGCAGTACTTC.

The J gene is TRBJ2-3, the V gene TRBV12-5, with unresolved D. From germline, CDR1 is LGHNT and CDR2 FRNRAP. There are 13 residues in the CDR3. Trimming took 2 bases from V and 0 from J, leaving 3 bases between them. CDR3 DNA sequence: TGTGCTAGTGGTTTGCATAGCACAGATACGCAGTATTTT. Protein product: CASGLHSTDTQYF.

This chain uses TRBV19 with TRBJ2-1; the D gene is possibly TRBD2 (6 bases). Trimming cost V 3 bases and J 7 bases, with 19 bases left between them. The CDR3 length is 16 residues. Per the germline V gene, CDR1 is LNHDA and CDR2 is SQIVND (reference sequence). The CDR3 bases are TGTGCCAGTAGTATTTTCGGAATGACTAGATCGAATGAGCAGTTCTTC. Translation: CASSIFGMTRSNEQFF.

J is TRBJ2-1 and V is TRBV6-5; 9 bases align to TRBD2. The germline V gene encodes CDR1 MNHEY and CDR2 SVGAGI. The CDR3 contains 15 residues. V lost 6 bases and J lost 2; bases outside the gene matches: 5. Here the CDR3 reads CASRAGTSPYNEQFF. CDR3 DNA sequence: TGTGCCAGCAGGGCCGGGACTAGCCCCTACAATGAGCAGTTCTTC.

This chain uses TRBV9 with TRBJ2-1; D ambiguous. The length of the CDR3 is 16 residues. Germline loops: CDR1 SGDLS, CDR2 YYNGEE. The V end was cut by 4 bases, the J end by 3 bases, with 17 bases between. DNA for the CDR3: TGTGCCAGCAGCCCCACGGGTGGGCACTTCTACAATGAGCAGTTCTTC. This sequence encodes CASSPTGGHFYNEQFF.

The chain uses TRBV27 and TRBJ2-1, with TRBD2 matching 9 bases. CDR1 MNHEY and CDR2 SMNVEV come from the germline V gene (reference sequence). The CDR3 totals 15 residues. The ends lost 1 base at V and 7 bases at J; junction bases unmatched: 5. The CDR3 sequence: CASSLWLAGLNEQFF. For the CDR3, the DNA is TGTGCCAGCAGTTTATGGCTAGCGGGACTAAATGAGCAGTTCTTC.

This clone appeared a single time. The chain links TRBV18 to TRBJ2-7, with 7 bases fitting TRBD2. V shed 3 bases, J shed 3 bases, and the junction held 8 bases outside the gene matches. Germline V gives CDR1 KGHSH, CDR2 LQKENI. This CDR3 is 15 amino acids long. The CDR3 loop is CASSPPGGPNYEQYF. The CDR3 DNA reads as TGTGCCAGCTCACCGCCGGGGGGACCCAACTACGAGCAGTACTTC.

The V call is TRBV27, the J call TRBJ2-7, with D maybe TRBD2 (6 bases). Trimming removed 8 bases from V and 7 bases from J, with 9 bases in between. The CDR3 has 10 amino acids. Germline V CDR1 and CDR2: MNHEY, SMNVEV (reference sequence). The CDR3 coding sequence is TGTGCCAGCCCGGGGGTGGAGCAGTACTTC. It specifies CASPGVEQYF.

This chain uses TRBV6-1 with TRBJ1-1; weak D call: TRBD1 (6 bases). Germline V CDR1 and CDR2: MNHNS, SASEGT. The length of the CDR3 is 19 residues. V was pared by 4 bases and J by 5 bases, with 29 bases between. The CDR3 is CASSGRDFGHREVWTEAFF. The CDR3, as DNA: TGTGCCAGCAGTGGTCGAGACTTCGGCCACAGGGAGGTTTGGACTGAAGCTTTCTTT.

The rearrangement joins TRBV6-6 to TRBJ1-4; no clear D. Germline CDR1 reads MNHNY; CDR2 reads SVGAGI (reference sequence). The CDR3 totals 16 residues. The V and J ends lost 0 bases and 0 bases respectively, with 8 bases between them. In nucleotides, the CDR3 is TGTGCCAGCAGTTACTCGATAGTTTCAACTAATGAAAAACTGTTTTTT. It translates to CASSYSIVSTNEKLFF.

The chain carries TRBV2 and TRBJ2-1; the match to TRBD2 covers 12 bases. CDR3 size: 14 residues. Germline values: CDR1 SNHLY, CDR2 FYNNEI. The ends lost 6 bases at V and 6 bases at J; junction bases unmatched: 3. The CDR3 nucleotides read TGTGCCAGCAGAACTAGCGGGGGGACCAATGAGCAGTTCTTC. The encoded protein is CASRTSGGTNEQFF.

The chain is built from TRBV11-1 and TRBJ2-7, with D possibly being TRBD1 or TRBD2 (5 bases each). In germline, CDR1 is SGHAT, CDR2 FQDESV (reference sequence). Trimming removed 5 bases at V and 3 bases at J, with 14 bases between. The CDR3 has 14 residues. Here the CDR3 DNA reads TGTGCCAGCAGCCCCGGGACGCCGGTCTACGAGCAGTACTTC. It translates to CASSPGTPVYEQYF.

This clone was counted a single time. The CDR3 spells CASSLVFGSLSYEQYF. CDR3 sequence (DNA): TGTGCCAGCAGCTTGGTTTTTGGCTCTCTCTCCTACGAGCAGTACTTC. The J gene is TRBJ2-7, the V gene TRBV5-5, with unresolved D. V was pared by 0 bases and J by 0 bases, with 13 bases between. CDR1 SGHKS and CDR2 YYEKEE come from the germline V gene (reference sequence). The CDR3 contains 16 residues. Complete variable domain (other parts from reference TRBV5-5 and TRBJ2-7): DAGVTQSPTHLIKTRGQQVTLRCSPISGHKSVSWYQQVLGQGPQFIFQYYEKEERGRGNFPDRFSARQFPNYSSELNVNALLLGDSALYLCASSLVFGSLSYEQYFGPGTRLTVT.

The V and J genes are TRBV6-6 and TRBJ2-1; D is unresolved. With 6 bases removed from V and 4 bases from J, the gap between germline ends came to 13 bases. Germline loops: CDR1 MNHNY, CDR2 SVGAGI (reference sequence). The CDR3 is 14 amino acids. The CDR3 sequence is CASSEPGGYNEQFF. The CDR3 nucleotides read TGTGCCAGCAGCGAACCCGGTGGGTACAATGAGCAGTTCTTC.